Presented here are 13 T cell receptor beta chains from one specimen sequenced in a study of cytomegalovirus exposure and HLA in healthy donors. In the PCR, 60 Vbeta and 13 Jbeta primers were used. The assay was immunoSEQ multiplex PCR, and TCRdb's table has in-frame clones only and misses some. Seen here are 130,000 or so clones, 60% to 85% observed once, and the top ten hold roughly 3.1%. Input material: PBMCs. The receptors here all came from a man aged 25-40 years in good health and CMV-seronegative.

This clone turned up a few times. The chain links TRBV5-1 to TRBJ1-1, with TRBD1 as a possible D gene (5 bases). V gave up 2 bases and J gave up 3 bases, with 8 bases separating them. This CDR3 is built from 13 residues. In germline, CDR1 is SGHRS, CDR2 YFSETQ. This chain's CDR3 is CASSLPTDTEAFF. The CDR3, as DNA: TGCGCCAGCAGCTTACCGACAGACACTGAAGCTTTCTTT.

The chain has TRBV9 and TRBJ2-3; 10 bases fit TRBD2. With V trimmed by 0 bases and J by 2 bases, 3 bases remained unmatched. The CDR3 is 16 amino acids. Looked up from germline, CDR1 is SGDLS and CDR2 is YYNGEE. Here the CDR3 DNA reads TGTGCCAGCAGCGTAGAACTAGCGGGGAACACAGATACGCAGTATTTT. Protein: CASSVELAGNTDTQYF.

This chain connects TRBV6-5 to TRBJ2-3; 10 bases match TRBD2. V was clipped by 2 bases and J by 2 bases; unmatched bases: 1. Germline V gives CDR1 MNHEY, CDR2 SVGAGI. The CDR3 runs to 15 residues. CDR3 residues: CASSYGLAATDTQYF. CDR3 DNA sequence: TGTGCCAGCAGTTACGGACTAGCGGCCACAGATACGCAGTATTTT.

This clone was seen a handful of times. At one of its ends the junction is not consistent with the germline gene, which may arise from a read error. The chain uses TRBV7-7 and TRBJ2-1; D may be TRBD1 (5 bases). The CDR3 is made up of 14 amino acids. The V gene's germline CDR1 is SSHAT and CDR2 FNYEAQ (reference sequence). The CDR3 region is CASSLDSSYNEQFF. DNA of the CDR3: TGTGCTAGCAGCTTAGACAGCTCCTACAATGAGCAGTTCTTC.

The rearrangement joins TRBV2 to TRBJ1-2; tentatively, D is TRBD1 (5 bases). V was clipped by 2 bases and J by 5 bases, with 18 bases between them. There are 16 residues in the CDR3. The germline V gene has CDR1 SNHLY and CDR2 FYNNEI. CDR3 in amino acids: CASSEFSVGGRYGYTF. CDR3 in DNA: TGTGCCAGCAGTGAATTCTCTGTGGGGGGTAGATATGGCTACACCTTC.

The CDR3 sequence is CASSQPTWGAGGDTSTDTQYF. The CDR3 DNA follows: TGCGCCAGCAGCCAACCCACCTGGGGAGCGGGAGGAGATACTAGCACAGATACGCAGTATTTT. This chain connects TRBV5-1 to TRBJ2-3, with 9 bases matching TRBD2. The CDR3 spans 21 residues. After removal of 4 bases from V and 0 bases from J, the junction contained 21 bases not matched to a gene. Germline V gives CDR1 SGHRS, CDR2 YFSETQ.

The V call is TRBV30, the J call TRBJ2-2, with D maybe TRBD2 (6 bases). The germline CDR1 and CDR2 sequences are GTSNPN and SVGIG (reference sequence). Between the trimmed V and J ends, which lost 0 bases and 4 bases, there was a span of 15 bases. The CDR3 consists of 16 residues. This CDR3 is CAWSVLRGSPTGELFF. For the CDR3, the DNA is TGTGCCTGGAGTGTTTTGCGGGGTTCGCCCACCGGGGAGCTGTTTTTT.

This clone appeared once. The CDR3 here is CASRLQGVHGTEAFF. The CDR3, as DNA: TGTGCCAGCAGGCTACAGGGGGTACATGGCACTGAAGCTTTCTTT. J is TRBJ1-1 and V is TRBV28, with 8 bases identical to TRBD1. The CDR3 is made up of 15 amino acids. Trimming removed 6 bases from V and 4 bases from J; junction bases left unmatched: 10. Germline CDR1 reads MDHEN; CDR2 reads SYDVKM.

This chain links TRBV7-3 with TRBJ2-7; a possible D gene is TRBD1 (6 bases). Trimming stripped 5 bases from V and 4 bases from J, with 15 bases between. This CDR3 contains 14 residues. Germline-derived CDR1 and CDR2 are SGHTA and FQGTGA. CDR3 sequence (DNA): TGTGCCAGCAGCCAGTCAGGGGTGGGGTACGAGCAGTACTTC. Protein: CASSQSGVGYEQYF.

The chain combines TRBV2 with TRBJ1-5; 7 nucleotides match TRBD1. This CDR3 contains 16 residues. CDR1 SNHLY and CDR2 FYNNEI come from the germline V gene. After removal of 6 bases from V and 2 bases from J, the junction contained 10 bases not matched to a gene. DNA of the CDR3: TGTGCCAGCAGAAGGGACAGTGGGGATCGCAATCAGCCCCAGCATTTT. Its translation is CASRRDSGDRNQPQHF.

The chain uses TRBV7-9 and TRBJ2-7, with TRBD1 identical over 7 bases. The length of the CDR3 is 13 residues. Trimming removed 5 bases from V and 3 bases from J; junction bases left unmatched: 4. The germline gives CDR1 SEHNR, CDR2 FQNEAQ (reference sequence). This CDR3 is CASSVGTDYEQYF. The CDR3 nucleotides read TGTGCCAGCAGCGTTGGGACAGACTACGAGCAGTACTTC.

The chain joins TRBV30 to TRBJ2-5; 7 bases fit TRBD2. This CDR3 has 13 residues. The J segment lost 5 bases and the V segment lost 0 bases, leaving 3 bases of the junction unmatched. Germline assignment: CDR1 GTSNPN and CDR2 SVGIG (reference sequence). The CDR3 DNA reads TGTGCCTGGAGTGTCGGGGGGATGGAGACCCAGTACTTC. Its protein product is CAWSVGGMETQYF.

The chain carries TRBV5-5 and TRBJ1-1; 7 positions match TRBD1. This CDR3 comprises 12 residues. The germline CDR1 and CDR2 sequences are SGHKS and YYEKEE (reference sequence). V shed 9 bases and J 0 bases; nucleotides not matched to a gene: 2. CDR3 DNA: TGTGCCACAGGGGGTGTGAACACTGAAGCTTTCTTT. The encoded protein is CATGGVNTEAFF.